A single sample gave rise to the 12 T cell receptor beta chains below, sequenced in a study of spatial heterogeneity in lung cancer. Indicated time point: sample taken at primary tumor resection. Tumor, nontumor lung or frozen PBMC supplied whole RNA that was sequenced unsorted. TCRdb analysed the 5' RACE reads with MiXCR anew, one entry per CDR3 protein. Seen here are about 10,000 distinct CDR3 sequences, about 4% observed once, and the top ten hold roughly 8%. This specimen consisted of normal lung tissue next to the tumor, obtained at surgery. These receptors were taken from a male donor with early-stage non-small cell lung cancer.

This clonotype is medium-sized in the sample. This beta chain was picked up by a library intended for alpha chains and is off target, so its count carries little meaning. This chain joins TRBV4-2 and TRBJ2-2; perhaps TRBD1 as D (6 bases). CDR1 LGHNA and CDR2 YNFKEQ come from the germline V gene. Trimming left V 4 bases short and J 0 bases short, with 9 bases between. The length of the CDR3 is 15 residues. This CDR3 is CASSLQGANTGELFF. The CDR3 DNA reads TGTGCCAGCAGCCTACAGGGCGCGAACACCGGGGAGCTGTTTTTT.

This clonotype was observed at least ten times. This beta chain is off target for a library built for alpha chains, so its abundance means little. The chain recombines TRBV7-9 with TRBJ2-7; possibly TRBD2 for D (6 bases). The CDR3 consists of 14 residues. Germline lookup yields CDR1 SEHNR and CDR2 FQNEAQ (reference sequence). V was pared by 0 bases and J by 2 bases, with 8 bases between. The CDR3 loop reads CASSLAGGTYEQYF. The DNA of the CDR3 is TGTGCCAGCAGCTTAGCGGGGGGAACCTACGAGCAGTACTTC. Combining the CDR3 with reference TRBV7-9 and TRBJ2-7 gives the whole variable domain DTGVSQNPRHKITKRGQNVTFRCDPISEHNRLYWYRQTLGQGPEFLTYFQNEAQLEKSRLLSDRFSAERPKGSFSTLEIQRTEQGDSAMYLCASSLAGGTYEQYFGPGTRLTVT.

This clonotype was picked up many times. This beta chain is an off-target read within a library intended for alpha chains, so its frequency means little. CDR3 coding DNA: TGCAGTGCTAGGGCTTTGTGGACGACTGACTACGAGCAGTACTTC. Translation gives CSARALWTTDYEQYF. The chain uses TRBV20-1 and TRBJ2-7, with D uncertain. CDR1 DFQATT and CDR2 SNEGSKA come from the germline V gene (reference sequence). V shed 3 bases and J shed 3 bases, with 18 bases lying between them. The CDR3 is 15 residues long.

In its sample, this clonotype ranks as medium-sized. A library made for alpha chains picked up this beta chain off target, so its size means little. V is TRBV20-1 and J is TRBJ1-2, with TRBD1 matching over 10 bases. V lost 0 bases to trimming and J lost 7 bases; unmatched junction nucleotides: 8. The CDR3 contains 15 residues. Germline V gives CDR1 DFQATT, CDR2 SNEGSKA (reference sequence). The CDR3 spells CSARDFRQGAGGYTF. CDR3 coding DNA: TGCAGTGCTAGAGATTTTAGACAGGGGGCCGGTGGCTACACCTTC.

In its sample, this clonotype was seen a few times. Little can be read into the size of this beta chain, an off-target read in a library designed for alpha chains. The V call is TRBV19, the J call TRBJ1-5, with D possibly matching TRBD1 (5 bases). V was pared by 3 bases and J by 9 bases, with 15 bases between. Germline V CDR1 and CDR2: LNHDA, SQIVND (reference sequence). The CDR3 has 14 amino acids. Here the CDR3 reads CASSIRPDGGPQHF. As DNA, the CDR3 is TGTGCCAGTAGTATTCGCCCTGACGGGGGGCCCCAGCATTTT.

This clonotype is labeled medium-sized (0.01 to 0.1%). The library was designed around alpha chains, so this beta chain is a stray read whose abundance carries little weight. V is TRBV19 and J is TRBJ2-1, with 10 bases that match TRBD2. The V segment lost 6 bases and the J segment 8 bases; nucleotides outside the gene matches: 7. This CDR3 region has 14 residues. Germline V gene data show CDR1 as LNHDA and CDR2 as SQIVND (reference sequence). CDR3: CASSRTSGGDEQFF. The CDR3 nucleotides read TGTGCCAGTAGCCGGACTAGCGGAGGCGATGAGCAGTTCTTC.

To note about this clonotype: This beta chain turned up in a library designed for alpha chains; as an off-target read, its abundance says little. The V gene is TRBV24-1, the J gene TRBJ1-1; D unresolved. Between the trimmed V and J ends, which lost 7 bases and 1 base, there was a span of 6 bases. The germline V gene encodes CDR1 KGHDR and CDR2 SFDVKD. CDR3 length equals 12 residues. CDR3 coding DNA: TGTGCCACCAGGACGGCGAACACTGAAGCTTTCTTT. This sequence encodes CATRTANTEAFF.

This clonotype was detected ten times or more. This beta chain came through as a stray read in a library set up for alpha chains, and its size says little. This chain joins TRBV7-2 and TRBJ2-3; tentative D call: TRBD1 (8 bases). The CDR3 is 14 residues long. V gave up 7 bases and J gave up 4 bases, with 15 bases separating them. Per the germline V gene, CDR1 is SGHTA and CDR2 is FQGNSA. The CDR3 reads CASTDRAGADTQYF. CDR3 DNA: TGTGCCAGCACGGACAGGGCGGGGGCAGATACGCAGTATTTT.

This clonotype came up many times. Because the library targeted alpha chains, this beta chain is an off-target read whose size means little. The V gene is TRBV6-6, the J gene TRBJ1-5, with unresolved D. CDR1 MNHNY and CDR2 SVGAGI come from the germline V gene (reference sequence). Trimming removed 1 base from V and 5 bases from J, with 15 bases in between. The CDR3 extends over 16 amino acids. This chain's CDR3 is CASSYFIGSLHQPQHF. CDR3 DNA: TGTGCCAGCAGTTACTTTATCGGCAGCCTTCATCAGCCCCAGCATTTT.

This clonotype has only a few counts. This beta chain turned up in a library designed for alpha chains; as an off-target read, its abundance says little. The rearrangement links TRBV20-1 to TRBJ1-6, with a weak D call TRBD1 (5 bases). V lost 7 bases and J lost 7, with 23 bases in between. This CDR3 is built from 16 residues. The germline CDR1 and CDR2 sequences are DFQATT and SNEGSKA (reference sequence). The CDR3 protein is CSVRGREFGSNSPLHF. CDR3 coding DNA: TGCAGTGTTAGGGGCAGGGAGTTCGGGTCCAATTCACCCCTCCACTTT.

This clonotype has at least ten counts. As an off-target read in a library built for alpha chains, this beta chain has a frequency of little significance. The rearrangement links TRBV11-2 to TRBJ1-1; D remains unclear. V shed 5 bases and J shed 7 bases, with 11 bases lying between them. Germline V gives CDR1 SGHAT, CDR2 FQNNGV. The CDR3 length is 12 residues. CDR3 in amino acids: CASSLLQYEAFF. CDR3 coding DNA: TGTGCCAGCAGCCTCCTCCAGTATGAAGCTTTCTTT.

This clonotype was counted ten times or more. The size of this beta chain means little, since it is a stray read in a library made for alpha chains. The rearrangement joins TRBV6-1 to TRBJ1-5, with D hard to call. V lost 4 bases and J 5 bases, leaving 9 bases between the germline ends. Germline values: CDR1 MNHNS, CDR2 SASEGT. This CDR3 comprises 13 residues. The DNA of the CDR3 is TGTGCCAGCAGTGCGGGAAAGGATCAGCCCCAGCATTTT. The encoded protein is CASSAGKDQPQHF.